Here is one T cell receptor beta chain with its context. No antigen is known for it. These data come from a study of beta chain features in type 1 diabetes. As every portion of the isolated RNA was reverse transcribed, the sequencing read expressed TCRB transcripts. Several million reads on average were seen across naive, central memory and regulatory T cell samples. Clones were sequenced by immunoSEQ multiplex PCR, and TCRdb holds only the in-frame ones, with some missing. The data hold about 160,000 clones, with about 8.1% observed a single time. The study, taken as a whole, reports: Shorter TCRB CDR3s, moderately but significantly so, were found in Type 1 diabetes patients in all four CD4+ subsets.

Central memory, naive, regulatory and stem cell-like memory CD4+ cells were sorted by CD45RO/CCR7/CD25/CD127/CD95/CD27. CDR3 length equals 14 residues. Trimming removed 0 bases from V and 8 bases from J, with 13 bases in between. The germline V gene encodes CDR1 KGHSH and CDR2 LQKENI. The sequenced sample was central memory CD4+ T cells from blood. The receptor was derived from a woman between 18 and 29 years old with type 1 diabetes. The chain combines TRBV18 with TRBJ1-2; perhaps TRBD1 as D (5 bases). The chain's CDR3 is CASSPPLGPRGYTF. The CDR3 DNA reads TGTGCCAGCTCACCACCGTTGGGGCCGCGAGGCTACACCTTC.